This T cell receptor beta chain is from a study of a mutant IDH1 vaccine in newly diagnosed glioma (dated by TCRdb to the early 2020s). With regard to the full study: Vaccination was initiated 4-6 weeks after radiotherapy alone, or concurrently with temozolomide cycles in the chemotherapy-containing groups. Before enrollment, most patients had been given radiochemotherapy with temozolomide as standard therapy, while the rest had received either radiotherapy alone or temozolomide alone. Peripheral blood samples were drawn at six visits, namely V03 (baseline), V05, V07, V10, V12 and V13. Visit V12 was the week-35 safety follow-up and visit V13 was the week-47 end of study. For exploratory analyses, about 25 treated patients had longitudinal TCRB deep sequencing done wherever samples were available. Of the roughly 33 treated patients, 62.5% were male and roughly 38% were female, and a mean age of around 40 years was recorded. Here is what the overall study found, with its caveats: Vaccine-induced immune responses across multiple MHC alleles were detected in 90% to 95% of patients. Pseudoprogression appeared unrelated to alterations in the top peripheral T cell clonotypes detected by TCRB sequencing. According to the authors, sample limitations meant that analyses of patient blood samples could not be reproduced. Selection of PBMC samples for TCRB deep sequencing was based on availability.

The sample's time point label, in plain terms: week 35, safety follow-up. Every vaccine dose consisted of 300 ug of a 20-mer mutant IDH1 peptide in Montanide, administered subcutaneously together with topical imiquimod. Eight vaccinations were administered to patients in weeks 1, 3, 5, 7, 11, 15, 19 and 23, corresponding to visits V03 through V10. Donors had newly diagnosed WHO grade 3 or 4 IDH1-mutant astrocytomas with loss of nuclear ATRX. The samples were drawn from NOA16, a multicentre, single-arm, open-label phase I trial in Germany that tested a mutant IDH1 peptide vaccine in humans for the first time. Genomic DNA for TCRB sequencing was extracted from EDTA blood using the DNeasy Blood and Tissue Kit. Libraries were built with the immunoSEQ multiplex PCR assay. Rearranged TCR beta chain sequences were amplified with the hsTCRB Kit following the manufacturer's protocol. TCRB libraries were sequenced on an Illumina MiSeq. Concerning the study's data processing: The kit vendor's proprietary platform handled demultiplexing, trimming and gene mapping. Entries here come from immuneACCESS through TCRdb and include only in-frame sequences with V and J called. Some clones fail to appear in such tables; in the studies checked, an unresolved V gene covers under half of the shortfall, and the cause of the remainder is unknown. The DNA was the basis for D and trimming; V, J and clone size are from that table. The sample has tens of thousands of clones on record, roughly 79% of them singletons. Of the sample, roughly 5% falls within the top ten clones.

The sample holds one count of this clone. It has no known antigen specificity. No much larger clone is present one base from it, and per-base qualities are unavailable. Measured from the cysteine to the phenylalanine, the CDR3 is 17 residues long. Of all the DNA, just the CDR3 is kept, 51 bases in frame from base 1. V lost 6 bases and J lost 2 bases, and the count of bases not matched to a germline gene is 12. CDR1 and CDR2 are read off the germline V gene as LGHNA and YNFKEQ. The sequences come from PBMCs, collected from a glioma patient whose treatment included an IDH1 peptide vaccine. The V and J genes are TRBV4-2 and TRBJ1-5; 8 bases in the junction line up with TRBD1. This clonotype was sampled from a man aged 35-49 years with glioma. The CDR3 amino acid sequence is: CASSTDRGSSGNQPQHF. DNA sequence: TGTGCCAGCAGTACCGACAGGGGCAGTTCAGGCAATCAGCCCCAGCATTTT.